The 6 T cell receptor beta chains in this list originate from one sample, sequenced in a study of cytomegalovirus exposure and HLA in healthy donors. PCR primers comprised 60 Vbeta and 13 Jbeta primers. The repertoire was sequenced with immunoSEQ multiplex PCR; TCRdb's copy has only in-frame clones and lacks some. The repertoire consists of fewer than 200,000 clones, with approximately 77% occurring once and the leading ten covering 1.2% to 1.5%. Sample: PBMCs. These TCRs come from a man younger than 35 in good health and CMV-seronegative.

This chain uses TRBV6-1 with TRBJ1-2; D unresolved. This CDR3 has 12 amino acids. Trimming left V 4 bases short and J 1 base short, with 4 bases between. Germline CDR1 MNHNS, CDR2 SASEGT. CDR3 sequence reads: CASSAVNYGYTF. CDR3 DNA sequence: TGTGCCAGCAGTGCCGTTAACTATGGCTACACCTTC.

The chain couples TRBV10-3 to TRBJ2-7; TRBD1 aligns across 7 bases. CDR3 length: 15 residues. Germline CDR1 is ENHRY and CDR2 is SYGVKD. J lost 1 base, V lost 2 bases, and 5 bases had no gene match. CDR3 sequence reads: CAISEIPGGSYEQYF. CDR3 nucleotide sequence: TGTGCCATCAGTGAGATCCCAGGGGGATCCTACGAGCAGTACTTC.

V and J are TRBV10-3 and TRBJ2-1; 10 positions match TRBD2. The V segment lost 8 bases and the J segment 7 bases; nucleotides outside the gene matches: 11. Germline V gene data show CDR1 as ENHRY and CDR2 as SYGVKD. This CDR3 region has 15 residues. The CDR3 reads CAIGAGTSVLNEQFF. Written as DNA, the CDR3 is TGTGCCATCGGAGCCGGGACTAGCGTATTGAATGAGCAGTTCTTC.

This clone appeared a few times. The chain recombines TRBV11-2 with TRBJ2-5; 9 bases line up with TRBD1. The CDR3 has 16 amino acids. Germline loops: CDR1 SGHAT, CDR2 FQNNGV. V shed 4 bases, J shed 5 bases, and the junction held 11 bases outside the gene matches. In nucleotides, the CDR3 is TGTGCCAGCAGCTGGGGACTACAGGGGGCGGGGGAGACCCAGTACTTC. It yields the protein CASSWGLQGAGETQYF.

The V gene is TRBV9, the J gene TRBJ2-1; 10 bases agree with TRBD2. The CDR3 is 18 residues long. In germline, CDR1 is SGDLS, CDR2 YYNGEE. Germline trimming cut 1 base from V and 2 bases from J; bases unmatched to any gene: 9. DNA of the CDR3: TGTGCCAGCAGCGTAATGGCTAGCGGGAGTTTCGCCTACAATGAGCAGTTCTTC. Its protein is CASSVMASGSFAYNEQFF.

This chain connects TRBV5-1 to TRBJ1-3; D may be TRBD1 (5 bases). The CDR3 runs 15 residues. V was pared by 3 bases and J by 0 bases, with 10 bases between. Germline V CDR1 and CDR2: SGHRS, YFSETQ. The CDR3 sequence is CASSWGDLSGNTIYF. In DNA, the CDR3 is TGCGCCAGCAGCTGGGGGGATCTCTCTGGAAACACCATATATTTT.